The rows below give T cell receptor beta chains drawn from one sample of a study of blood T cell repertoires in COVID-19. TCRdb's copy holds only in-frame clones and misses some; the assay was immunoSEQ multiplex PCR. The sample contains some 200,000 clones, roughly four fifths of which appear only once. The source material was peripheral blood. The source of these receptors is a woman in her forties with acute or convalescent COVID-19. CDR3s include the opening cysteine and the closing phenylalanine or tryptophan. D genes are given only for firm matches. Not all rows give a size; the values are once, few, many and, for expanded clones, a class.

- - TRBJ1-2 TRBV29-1 CSVEDGQINYGYTF TGCAGCGTTGAAGACGGACAGATTAACTATGGCTACACCTTC
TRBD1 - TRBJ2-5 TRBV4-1 CASSYRDSQETQYF TGCGCCAGCAGCTACCGGGACAGCCAAGAGACCCAGTACTTC
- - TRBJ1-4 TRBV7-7 CASSLSWRDHEKLFF TGTGCTAGCAGCTTATCTTGGCGGGACCATGAAAAACTGTTTTTT
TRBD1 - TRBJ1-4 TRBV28 CASSLNLPGGFGKLFF TGTGCCAGCAGTTTAAATTTGCCAGGGGGGTTCGGAAAACTGTTTTTT
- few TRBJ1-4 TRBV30 CAGGEKLFF TGTGCGGGGGGTGAAAAACTGTTTTTT
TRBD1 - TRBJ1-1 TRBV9 CASSVGDRVGTEAFF TGTGCCAGCAGCGTAGGGGACAGGGTGGGAACTGAAGCTTTCTTT
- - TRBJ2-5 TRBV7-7 CASRPGFGDGETQYF TGTGCTAGCAGACCCGGGTTCGGAGACGGAGAGACCCAGTACTTC
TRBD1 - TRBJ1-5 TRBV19 CASSIEQGMASNQPQHF TGTGCCAGTAGTATCGAACAGGGGATGGCGAGCAATCAGCCCCAGCATTTT
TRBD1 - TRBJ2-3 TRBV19 CASRRPGQGRTDTQYF TGTGCCAGTAGGCGACCAGGACAGGGTAGGACAGATACGCAGTATTTT
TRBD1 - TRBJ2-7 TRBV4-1 CASSQTQGAEQYF TGCGCCAGCAGCCAGACCCAGGGGGCGGAGCAGTACTTC
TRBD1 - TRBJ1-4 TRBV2 CASSAPGQGNEKLFF TGTGCCAGCAGCGCACCGGGACAGGGGAATGAAAAACTGTTTTTT
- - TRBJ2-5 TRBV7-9 CASSSAGTNLETQYF TGTGCCAGCAGCTCGGCCGGGACAAATCTAGAGACCCAGTACTTC
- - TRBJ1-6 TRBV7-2 CASSYTGPLNSPLHF TGTGCCAGCAGCTACACAGGACCGCTTAATTCACCCCTCCACTTT
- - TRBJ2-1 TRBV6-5 CASRQTASSYNEQFF TGTGCCAGCAGACAGACCGCAAGCTCCTACAATGAGCAGTTCTTC
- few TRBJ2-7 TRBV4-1 CASSPNPTGSYEQYF TGCGCCAGCAGCCCGAACCCAACAGGGAGCTACGAGCAGTACTTC
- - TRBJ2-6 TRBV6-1 CASSEDNSGANVLTF TGTGCCAGCAGTGAAGACAACTCTGGGGCCAACGTCCTGACTTTC
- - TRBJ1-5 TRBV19 CASSMGLRGNQPQHF TGTGCCAGTAGTATGGGGCTCAGGGGCAATCAGCCCCAGCATTTT
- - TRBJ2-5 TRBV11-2 CASSSSAQETQYF TGTGCCAGCAGCTCTAGCGCCCAAGAGACCCAGTACTTC
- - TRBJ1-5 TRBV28 CASRLWVNNQPQHF TGTGCCAGCAGACTATGGGTAAACAATCAGCCCCAGCATTTT
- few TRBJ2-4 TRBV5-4 CASSLGQAKNIQYF TGTGCCAGCAGCTTGGGACAGGCCAAAAACATTCAGTACTTC
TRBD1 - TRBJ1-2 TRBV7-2 CASSRQGEYGYTF TGTGCCAGCAGCCGACAGGGCGAATATGGCTACACCTTC
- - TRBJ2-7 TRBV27 CASSSFDRNRLRLPDSYEQYF TGTGCCAGCAGTTCGTTTGACAGGAACCGACTAAGGCTCCCCGACTCCTACGAGCAGTACTTC
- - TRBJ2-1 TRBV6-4 CASSTQGGHEQFF TGTGCCAGCAGTACACAGGGTGGGCATGAGCAGTTCTTC
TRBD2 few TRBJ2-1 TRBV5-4 CASSGPGSAGDNEQFF TGTGCCAGCAGCGGACCAGGTTCAGCGGGGGACAATGAGCAGTTCTTC
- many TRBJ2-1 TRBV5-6 CASSPRTEFYNEQFF TGTGCCAGCAGCCCGAGGACAGAATTTTACAATGAGCAGTTCTTC
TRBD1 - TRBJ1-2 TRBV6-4 CASSDEGTGSGYTF TGTGCCAGCAGTGACGAGGGGACAGGGTCTGGCTACACCTTC
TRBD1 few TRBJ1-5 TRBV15 CATSPTGDQPQHF TGTGCCACCAGCCCTACAGGGGATCAGCCCCAGCATTTT
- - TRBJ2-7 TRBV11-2 CASSFPGTDYQYF TGTGCCAGCAGCTTCCCCGGGACGGACTATCAGTACTTC
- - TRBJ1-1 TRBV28 CASSLFRAQGTEAFF TGTGCCAGCAGTTTGTTCCGAGCCCAGGGAACTGAAGCTTTCTTT
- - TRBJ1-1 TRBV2 CASSEPTGRLTEAFF TGTGCCAGCAGTGAACCAACAGGGCGTCTCACTGAAGCTTTCTTT
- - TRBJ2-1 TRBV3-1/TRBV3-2 CASSQDTARYNEQFF TGTGCCAGCAGCCAAGATACGGCTAGATACAATGAGCAGTTCTTC
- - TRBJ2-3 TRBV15 CATSSLGGGTDTQYF TGTGCCACCAGCAGTCTAGGAGGTGGGACAGATACGCAGTATTTT
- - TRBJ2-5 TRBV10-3 CAIRGDTTAETQYF TGTGCCATCAGAGGGGACACGACGGCAGAGACCCAGTACTTC
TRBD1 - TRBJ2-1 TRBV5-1 CASSPRTGNDEQFF TGCGCCAGCAGCCCCCGGACAGGGAACGATGAGCAGTTCTTC
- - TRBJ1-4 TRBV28 CASSSSNEKLFF TGTGCCAGCAGTTCTTCTAATGAAAAACTGTTTTTT
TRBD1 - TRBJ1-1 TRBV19 CASHFDPGQGTEAFF TGTGCCAGTCATTTCGATCCGGGACAGGGGACTGAAGCTTTCTTT
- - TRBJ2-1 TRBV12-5 CASGLGREQFF TGTGCTAGTGGTTTGGGTCGGGAGCAGTTCTTC
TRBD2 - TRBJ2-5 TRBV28 CASSLNLAGVETQYF TGTGCCAGCAGCCTAAACCTAGCGGGGGTAGAGACCCAGTACTTC
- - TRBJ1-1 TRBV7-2 CASSPPQDSSEAFF TGTGCCAGCAGCCCTCCCCAGGACAGTTCAGAAGCTTTCTTT
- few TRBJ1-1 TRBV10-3 CAISDGVGGAFF TGTGCCATCAGTGATGGGGTCGGGGGAGCTTTCTTT
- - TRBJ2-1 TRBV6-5 CASSSLPPGTYNEQFF TGTGCCAGCAGTTCCTTACCGCCCGGGACCTACAATGAGCAGTTCTTC
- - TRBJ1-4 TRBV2 CASIGPRDKGGEKLFF TGTGCCAGCATTGGCCCCCGGGACAAAGGTGGTGAAAAACTGTTTTTT
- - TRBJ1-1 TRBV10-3 CAISETNLQNTEAFF TGTGCCATCAGTGAGACCAATTTACAGAACACTGAAGCTTTCTTT
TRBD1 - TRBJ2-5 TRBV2 CASNLRTGVTETQYF TGTGCCAGCAACCTTAGGACAGGGGTTACAGAGACCCAGTACTTC
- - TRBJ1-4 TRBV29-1 CSVERTKKLFF TGCAGCGTTGAACGAACAAAAAAACTGTTTTTT
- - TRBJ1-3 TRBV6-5 CASSLRVSGNTIYF TGTGCCAGCAGTCTCAGGGTCTCTGGAAACACCATATATTTT
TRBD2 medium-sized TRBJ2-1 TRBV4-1 CASSQVGTSLINEQFF TGCGCCAGCAGCCAAGTAGGGACTAGCTTGATCAATGAGCAGTTCTTC
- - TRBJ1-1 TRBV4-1 CASSQESGFGEAFF TGCGCCAGCAGCCAAGAATCAGGGTTTGGAGAAGCTTTCTTT
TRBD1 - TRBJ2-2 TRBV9 CASSAGPGQSNTGELFF TGTGCCAGCAGCGCAGGGCCGGGACAGTCGAACACCGGGGAGCTGTTTTTT
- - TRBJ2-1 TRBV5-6 CASSPDLASYNEQFF TGTGCCAGCAGCCCGGACCTAGCCTCCTACAATGAGCAGTTCTTC
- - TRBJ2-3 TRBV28 CASSFQGSRTDTQYF TGTGCCAGCAGCTTCCAGGGGAGTAGGACAGATACGCAGTATTTT
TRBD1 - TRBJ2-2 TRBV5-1 CASSLAGTANTGELFF TGCGCCAGCAGCTTGGCTGGGACAGCCAACACCGGGGAGCTGTTTTTT
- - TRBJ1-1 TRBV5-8 CASSLDRAGGTEAFF TGTGCCAGCAGCTTGGACAGGGCGGGAGGCACTGAAGCTTTCTTT
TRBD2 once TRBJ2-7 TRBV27 CASTPGGAHHEQYF TGTGCCAGCACCCCGGGGGGGGCCCACCACGAGCAGTACTTC